The text below deals with one TCR beta chain. Its cognate antigen is unknown. MiXCR, applied by TCRdb to the 5' RACE reads, yields one record per CDR3 protein. The profile shows around 340,000 distinct CDR3 sequences, 13% to 15% of them singletons. The data were taken from a study of T-cell memory formation after mild COVID-19. Study-wide context: TCR clusters were largely donor specific.

V was clipped by 4 bases and J by 1 base, with 10 bases between them. The CDR3 sequence is 14 residues long. Germline V gene data show CDR1 as MDHEN and CDR2 as SYDVKM. Study-level results: Clones shrinking from day 15 to 85 showed even CD4/CD8 mixes; later expanders tilted CD4+.

The genes are TRBV28 and TRBJ2-5; unclear D gene. Sequenced sample: PBMCs or a T cell subset sorted from them (not recorded which). The source of this sequence is a man younger than 35 who had mild COVID-19 (a few samples of this study predate the infection). Cell type and time point are not known. The CDR3 nucleotides are TGTGCCAGCAGTTCCGGGCGGCTCCAAGAGACCCAGTACTTC. Its protein is CASSSGRLQETQYF.